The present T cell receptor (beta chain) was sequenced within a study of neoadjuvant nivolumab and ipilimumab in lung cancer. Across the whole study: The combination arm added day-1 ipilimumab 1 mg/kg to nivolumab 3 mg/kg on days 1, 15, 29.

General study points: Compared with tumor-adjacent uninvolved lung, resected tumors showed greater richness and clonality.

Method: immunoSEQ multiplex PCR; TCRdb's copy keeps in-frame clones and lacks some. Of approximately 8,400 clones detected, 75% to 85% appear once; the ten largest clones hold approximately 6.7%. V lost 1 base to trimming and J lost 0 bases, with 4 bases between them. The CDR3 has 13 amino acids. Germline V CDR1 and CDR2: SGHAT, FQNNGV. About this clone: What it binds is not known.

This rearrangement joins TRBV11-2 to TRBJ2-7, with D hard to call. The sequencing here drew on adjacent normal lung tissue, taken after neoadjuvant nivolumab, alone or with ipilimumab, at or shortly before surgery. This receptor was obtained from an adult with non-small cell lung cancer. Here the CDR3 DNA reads TGTGCCAGCAGCTTAGGGGACTCCTACGAGCAGTACTTC. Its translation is CASSLGDSYEQYF.